A single sample gave rise to the 30 T cell receptor beta chains below, sequenced in a study of OX40 agonist ivuxolimab in advanced cancers. Only in-frame clones appear in the TCRdb table, and some are missing; sequencing was by immunoSEQ multiplex PCR. The sample lists about 33,000 clones; roughly 74% were seen once. This material consisted of CD4+ or CD8+ T cells sorted from blood, taken in a trial of the OX40 agonist ivuxolimab. The receptors were gathered from an adult with an advanced solid tumor such as melanoma, head and neck, liver or kidney cancer.

This clone appeared a single time. The CDR3 region has the DNA TGTGCCAGCAGCTTAGGTGGGGGAAGAAGTGGAAACACCATATATTTT. Its translation is CASSLGGGRSGNTIYF. The chain is built from TRBV7-8 and TRBJ1-3, with a weak D call TRBD1 (5 bases). The germline CDR1 and CDR2 sequences are SGHVS and FQNEAQ. This CDR3 contains 16 residues. The V end lost 1 base, the J end lost 3 bases, and 13 bases lay between the germline ends.

This clone occurred once. The chain joins TRBV7-2 to TRBJ2-5; D possibly corresponds to TRBD2 (6 bases). The DNA end favors TRBJ2-7, so the J call may be wrong. The CDR3 is made up of 15 amino acids. The V gene's germline CDR1 is SGHTA and CDR2 FQGNSA. The chain's CDR3 is CASSLVPRGWGEQYF. CDR3 coding DNA: TGTGCCAGCAGCTTAGTTCCTCGGGGGTGGGGCGAGCAGTACTTC.

The chain is built from TRBV4-1 and TRBJ1-1, with TRBD1 matching over 8 bases. With V trimmed by 0 bases and J by 8 bases, 8 bases remained unmatched. There are 15 residues in the CDR3. CDR1 is MGHRA and CDR2 is YSYEKL in the germline V gene. The CDR3 here is CASSQDLAGGFEAFF. The CDR3 nucleotides read TGCGCCAGCAGCCAAGATTTAGCAGGGGGCTTCGAAGCTTTCTTT.

This sequence joins TRBV5-1 and TRBJ1-4; the D is unclear. This CDR3 contains 14 residues. Germline V CDR1 and CDR2: SGHRS, YFSETQ. V was clipped by 3 bases and J by 0 bases, with 6 bases between them. The CDR3 DNA is TGCGCCAGCAGCTCACAGCCAACTAATGAAAAACTGTTTTTT. Translated: CASSSQPTNEKLFF.

This chain links TRBV6-5 with TRBJ1-3, with D uncertain. The CDR3 consists of 14 residues. CDR1 and CDR2 (germline): MNHEY, SVGAGI. V lost 5 bases, J lost 1 base, and 9 bases lay in between. The CDR3 sequence: CASSPRDSGNTIYF. CDR3 coding DNA: TGTGCCAGCAGTCCTAGGGATTCTGGAAACACCATATATTTT.

The chain recombines TRBV30 with TRBJ1-6; no definite D call. Looked up from germline, CDR1 is GTSNPN and CDR2 is SVGIG (reference sequence). This CDR3 has 13 residues. The V end was cut by 4 bases, the J end by 7 bases, with 11 bases between. CDR3 in amino acids: CAWTENRNSPLHF. The CDR3 nucleotides read TGTGCCTGGACCGAGAACAGAAATTCACCCCTCCACTTT.

The sample holds a few counts of this clone. The rearrangement joins TRBV11-3 to TRBJ2-2; perhaps D is TRBD1 or TRBD2 (5 bases each). V gave up 6 bases and J gave up 1 base, with 9 bases separating them. The length of the CDR3 is 14 residues. Germline lookup yields CDR1 SGHNT and CDR2 YENEEA. CDR3 bases: TGTGCCAGCAGAGGGACCCTGAACACCGGGGAGCTGTTTTTT. Amino acids: CASRGTLNTGELFF. Combining the CDR3 with reference TRBV11-3 and TRBJ2-2 gives the whole variable domain EAGVVQSPRYKIIEKKQPVAFWCNPISGHNTLYWYLQNLGQGPELLIRYENEEAVDDSQLPKDRFSAERLKGVDSTLKIQPAELGDSAVYLCASRGTLNTGELFFGEGSRLTVL.

This clone is a singleton in its sample. This chain joins TRBV4-1 and TRBJ2-7, with D unclear. The length of the CDR3 is 12 residues. Between the trimmed V and J ends, which lost 2 bases and 5 bases, there was a span of 7 bases. In germline, CDR1 is MGHRA, CDR2 YSYEKL. The CDR3: CASSQRWDEQYF. CDR3 DNA: TGCGCCAGCAGCCAACGCTGGGACGAGCAGTACTTC.

This chain uses TRBV19 with TRBJ1-1; no definite D call. Germline CDR1 reads LNHDA; CDR2 reads SQIVND (reference sequence). This CDR3 contains 13 residues. Trimming cost V 5 bases and J 0 bases, with 7 bases left between them. CDR3 coding DNA: TGTGCCAGTAGTTTGAGCCTGAACACTGAAGCTTTCTTT. As protein: CASSLSLNTEAFF. The complete variable domain, with remaining parts taken from reference TRBV19 and TRBJ1-1, reads DGGITQSPKYLFRKEGQNVTLSCEQNLNHDAMYWYRQDPGQGLRLIYYSQIVNDFQKGDIAEGYSVSREKKESFPLTVTSAQKNPTAFYLCASSLSLNTEAFFGQGTRLTVV.

V and J are TRBV5-1 and TRBJ2-7; D is unclear. This CDR3 is 12 amino acids long. V lost 0 bases to trimming and J lost 6 bases, with 7 bases between them. Per the germline V gene, CDR1 is SGHRS and CDR2 is YFSETQ. CDR3 bases: TGCGCCAGCAGCTTGGCTGGCGGCGAGCAGTACTTC. It translates to CASSLAGGEQYF.

The V call is TRBV30, the J call TRBJ2-3, with 12 bases lining up with TRBD1. The CDR3 runs 16 residues. Germline V gene sequence: CDR1 GTSNPN, CDR2 SVGIG (reference sequence). The V and J ends lost 1 base and 0 bases, in that order; junction bases with no gene match: 2. The CDR3 DNA follows: TGTGCCTGGAGTGGGGACAGGGGGCGCAGCACAGATACGCAGTATTTT. Translated, it gives CAWSGDRGRSTDTQYF. Based on the CDR3 plus reference TRBV30 and TRBJ2-3, the full variable domain is SQTIHQWPATLVQPVGSPLSLECTVEGTSNPNLYWYRQAAGRGLQLLFYSVGIGQISSEVPQNLSASRPQDRQFILSSKKLLLSDSGFYLCAWSGDRGRSTDTQYFGPGTRLTVL.

J is TRBJ2-3 and V is TRBV5-6; no reliable D call. V lost 0 bases, J lost 7 bases, and 9 bases lay in between. Germline V CDR1 and CDR2: SGHDT, YYEEEE. The CDR3 is 13 amino acids. The CDR3 sequence is CASSLEQPYTQYF. The CDR3 DNA follows: TGTGCCAGCAGCTTGGAACAGCCATATACGCAGTATTTT.

The chain carries TRBV6-1 and TRBJ2-5; D is ambiguous. The CDR3 sequence is 13 residues long. Germline V gives CDR1 MNHNS, CDR2 SASEGT. Trimming shortened V by 4 bases and J by 5 bases, and 11 bases separated the two germline ends. CDR3 residues: CASSVSYGETQYF. In nucleotides, the CDR3 is TGTGCCAGCAGTGTATCCTATGGGGAGACCCAGTACTTC.

This clone was counted once. The rearrangement joins TRBV7-2 to TRBJ2-3, with 9 bases that match TRBD2. CDR1 is SGHTA and CDR2 is FQGNSA in the germline V gene. J was trimmed by 0 bases and V by 4 bases; bases with no gene match: 5. The CDR3 runs 16 residues. The chain's CDR3 is CASSSGLAPSTDTQYF. The CDR3 coding sequence is TGTGCCAGCAGCTCAGGACTAGCGCCCAGCACAGATACGCAGTATTTT.

V and J are TRBV4-2 and TRBJ1-2, with TRBD1 matching 9 bases. CDR1 and CDR2 from the germline V gene are LGHNA and YNFKEQ. CDR3 length: 15 amino acids. After removal of 5 bases from V and 3 bases from J, the junction contained 7 bases not matched to a gene. CDR3: CASSLGQGTDYGYTF. The DNA of the CDR3 is TGTGCCAGCAGCTTGGGACAGGGAACGGACTATGGCTACACCTTC.

The CDR3: CASSEPAGTKNSPLHF. As DNA, the CDR3 is TGTGCCAGCAGTGAGCCGGCCGGGACAAAAAATTCACCCCTCCACTTT. The V and J genes are TRBV6-1 and TRBJ1-6, with D possibly being TRBD1 (6 bases). This CDR3 has 16 residues. Germline V CDR1 and CDR2: MNHNS, SASEGT. Trimming took 3 bases from V and 7 from J, leaving 16 bases between them.

The chain links TRBV27 to TRBJ1-2; no clear D gene. Trimming cost V 3 bases and J 1 base, with 6 bases left between them. Germline values: CDR1 MNHEY, CDR2 SMNVEV (reference sequence). The length of the CDR3 is 13 residues. CDR3 in amino acids: CASSLAVNYGYTF. The CDR3 bases are TGTGCCAGCAGTTTGGCGGTTAACTATGGCTACACCTTC.

This clone was counted a few times. CDR3 DNA sequence: TGTGCCAGCAGCCCCGCCGGCGACAGGGCGAGGGGGAATGAGCAGTTCTTC. Protein sequence: CASSPAGDRARGNEQFF. The chain uses TRBV5-4 and TRBJ2-1; 7 nucleotides agree with TRBD1. CDR3 length: 17 residues. Germline V gene lookup returns CDR1 SGHNT and CDR2 YYREEE (reference sequence). V lost 4 bases to trimming and J lost 7 bases; unmatched junction nucleotides: 17.

This chain uses TRBV7-9 with TRBJ2-7; TRBD2 matches 9 bases. Germline V gene data show CDR1 as SEHNR and CDR2 as FQNEAQ (reference sequence). The CDR3 is 13 amino acids. After removal of 6 bases from V and 1 base from J, the junction contained 1 base not matched to a gene. CDR3 bases: TGTGCCAGCAGTCTAGCGGGGTCCTACGAGCAGTACTTC. This gives the protein CASSLAGSYEQYF.

The V and J genes are TRBV5-1 and TRBJ2-5; 7 bases map to TRBD1. The germline V gene encodes CDR1 SGHRS and CDR2 YFSETQ. The CDR3 contains 16 residues. The V and J ends lost 4 bases and 7 bases, in that order; junction bases with no gene match: 16. CDR3 nucleotides: TGCGCCAGCAGCGTAGGGACAGCCCCCACAACAAGGACCCAGTACTTC. Translation gives CASSVGTAPTTRTQYF.

The J gene is TRBJ1-5, the V gene TRBV18; TRBD1 might be the D (5 bases). CDR3 size: 15 residues. The V gene lost 2 bases and the J gene lost 6 bases, with 14 bases spanning the gap. Germline V gene sequence: CDR1 KGHSH, CDR2 LQKENI. Here the CDR3 DNA reads TGTGCCAGCTCACCAGGGGCGGCTGGGTCTCAGCCCCAGCATTTT. As protein: CASSPGAAGSQPQHF.

As DNA, the CDR3 is TGTGCCAGCAGCGTAATTTCAGGGGCTAACTATGGCTACACCTTC. Translating gives CASSVISGANYGYTF. This chain connects TRBV9 to TRBJ1-2; tentative D call: TRBD1 (6 bases). This CDR3 contains 15 residues. Trimming removed 1 base at V and 0 bases at J, with 10 bases between. Germline CDR1 SGDLS, CDR2 YYNGEE.

This clone was observed a single time. The rearrangement links TRBV6-5 to TRBJ1-2, with unresolved D. This CDR3 contains 14 residues. The germline V gene encodes CDR1 MNHEY and CDR2 SVGAGI. V was trimmed by 5 bases and J by 7 bases, leaving 17 bases between them. Here the CDR3 reads CASSEREGWAGYTF. CDR3 DNA: TGTGCCAGCAGTGAAAGGGAAGGGTGGGCTGGCTACACCTTC.

The chain has TRBV5-6 and TRBJ2-3, with TRBD2 matching 7 bases. The CDR3 totals 16 residues. With V trimmed by 2 bases and J by 4 bases, 10 bases remained unmatched. Germline CDR1 is SGHDT and CDR2 is YYEEEE. The CDR3 coding sequence is TGTGCCAGCAGCTTAATGTGGGCTAGCGGCGCAGATACGCAGTATTTT. Translating it yields CASSLMWASGADTQYF.

The chain joins TRBV19 to TRBJ1-3; a weak D match, TRBD1 (5 bases). Germline V gene lookup returns CDR1 LNHDA and CDR2 SQIVND (reference sequence). This CDR3 is built from 17 residues. V lost 5 bases, J lost 0 bases, and 17 bases lay in between. The CDR3 sequence is CASSLILRGASGNTIYF. The DNA for the CDR3 is TGTGCCAGTAGTCTGATCCTTCGAGGGGCCTCTGGAAACACCATATATTTT. Full variable domain (rest looked up from reference TRBV19 and TRBJ1-3): DGGITQSPKYLFRKEGQNVTLSCEQNLNHDAMYWYRQDPGQGLRLIYYSQIVNDFQKGDIAEGYSVSREKKESFPLTVTSAQKNPTAFYLCASSLILRGASGNTIYFGEGSWLTVV.

The chain employs TRBV19 and TRBJ1-2; the match to TRBD1 covers 7 bases. Trimming cost V 6 bases and J 3 bases; bases outside gene matches: 16. Germline assignment: CDR1 LNHDA and CDR2 SQIVND (reference sequence). The CDR3 length is 17 residues. Written as DNA, the CDR3 is TGTGCCAGTAGAAGCAATATCGGACAGGCCCCTTACTATGGCTACACCTTC. It codes for CASRSNIGQAPYYGYTF.

This clone appeared a few times. The genes are TRBV7-2 and TRBJ1-5; 7 positions match TRBD1. The CDR3 loop spans 15 amino acids. V lost 8 bases and J lost 0; bases outside the gene matches: 7. CDR1 and CDR2 from the germline V gene are SGHTA and FQGNSA. The CDR3 spells CASAEGQASNQPQHF. CDR3 nucleotide sequence: TGTGCCAGCGCTGAAGGACAGGCTAGCAATCAGCCCCAGCATTTT.

The rearrangement uses TRBV6-6 and TRBJ1-2; the D gene is possibly TRBD1 (6 bases). Germline CDR1 and CDR2: MNHNY and SVGAGI (reference sequence). The CDR3 is 14 amino acids. Trimming pared 2 bases from V and 8 bases from J, leaving 15 bases between. The CDR3 nucleotides are TGTGCCAGCAGTTACAACAGGGAGAGGGAAGGCTACACCTTC. Protein: CASSYNREREGYTF.

This clone has ten or more counts. The chain couples TRBV4-1 to TRBJ1-2; D might be TRBD1 (5 bases). Between the trimmed V and J ends, which lost 3 bases and 5 bases, there was a span of 28 bases. CDR3 size: 19 residues. CDR1 is MGHRA, CDR2 YSYEKL, per germline. CDR3 in amino acids: CASSHRGRESSRVGYGYTF. CDR3 sequence (DNA): TGCGCCAGCAGCCATAGGGGAAGGGAAAGCTCCCGCGTGGGGTATGGCTACACCTTC.

This clone was recorded a few times. The V call is TRBV27, the J call TRBJ2-7, with D perhaps TRBD1 (6 bases). Germline CDR1 MNHEY, CDR2 SMNVEV (reference sequence). Trimming pared 5 bases from V and 4 bases from J, leaving 15 bases between. CDR3 length: 14 amino acids. The CDR3 DNA reads TGTGCCAGCAGTCTACAGGGTAAGGGGTACGAGCAGTACTTC. As protein: CASSLQGKGYEQYF.